A selection of T cell receptor beta chains follows, all from one sample in a study of CXCR3-negative and CXCR3-positive naive CD8 T cells. TCRdb derives one entry per CDR3 protein from the 5' RACE reads, leaving out DNA. This repertoire includes tens of thousands of distinct CDR3 sequences. Sequences were obtained from naive CXCR3+ CD8+ T cells from blood. These receptors were obtained from a human donor in good health. Some clones in this sample may be carry-over from other donors' samples. The CDR3 runs from the conserved cysteine through the conserved F or W. The size of a clone is reported for some rows only, either as once, few or many, or as a class for expanded clones.

>TRBJ1-1|NA|TRBV21-1
CASSKAEGQSTEAFF
>TRBJ2-1|NA|TRBV5-6
CASSFQRGVLNNEQFF
>TRBJ2-7|NA|TRBV29-1
CSAQPGQSYEQYF
>TRBJ2-1|NA|TRBV6-5
CASSSQANERFF
>TRBJ2-7|NA|TRBV28
CASSLLTSFTSYEQYF
>TRBJ2-7|NA|TRBV10-3
CAISESSVLSYEQYF
>TRBJ2-7|NA|TRBV29-1
CSVSPGQGGYEQYF
>TRBJ2-5|NA|TRBV5-6
CASSLPTGGEETQYF
>TRBJ2-7|NA|TRBV4-1
CASSQVVTGAYEQYF
>TRBJ1-1|NA|TRBV3-1
CASSQGYPGTEAFF
>TRBJ2-7|NA|TRBV7-2
CASSSDYEQYF
>TRBJ2-1|NA|TRBV4-1
CASSLDRGSYNEQFF
>TRBJ2-2|NA|TRBV19
CASTPRGYNTGELFF
>TRBJ1-2|NA|TRBV12-3/TRBV12-4
CASSSTAGLDYGYTF
>TRBJ2-5|NA|TRBV6-5
CASSYRTYETQYF
>TRBJ1-1|NA|TRBV29-1
CSVFRRGVLDTEAFF
>TRBJ1-1|NA|TRBV5-6
CASSYGTGNTEAFF
>TRBJ2-7|NA|TRBV28
CASSPRVSSYEQYF
>TRBJ2-7|NA|TRBV20-1
CSAALGGYYEQYF
>TRBJ2-5|NA|TRBV10-3
CAISESLTTQETQYF
>TRBJ1-1|NA|TRBV12-3/TRBV12-4
CASSPGQAAEAFF
>TRBJ2-7|NA|TRBV29-1
CSVETGNYEQYF
>TRBJ1-2|NA|TRBV11-2
CASSLWQGANYGYTF
>TRBJ2-2|NA|TRBV5-4
CASSPALAGQNTGELFF
>TRBJ2-5|NA|TRBV4-2
CASSQDSGGGGETQYF
>TRBJ1-1|NA|TRBV7-9
CASSLAMAENTEAFF
>TRBJ1-4|NA|TRBV12-3/TRBV12-4
CASSFEGANEKLFF
>TRBJ1-2|NA|TRBV29-1
CSVAGVNYGYTF
>TRBJ1-1|NA|TRBV15
CATSGTGMIEAFF
>TRBJ1-2|NA|TRBV27
CASSRGESQGYTF
>TRBJ1-1|NA|TRBV6-1
CASSEAVENTEAFF
>TRBJ2-5|NA|TRBV29-1
CSVELRGQYQETQYF
>TRBJ2-1|NA|TRBV5-8
CASSPLGEDNEQFF
>TRBJ2-1|NA|TRBV15
CATSILGTSAPNEQFF
>TRBJ2-5|NA|TRBV7-9
CASSPKRQIDETQYF
>TRBJ2-5|NA|TRBV4-2
CASSQVAQETQYF
>TRBJ2-3|NA|TRBV11-2
CPSSLDARDPAQYF
>TRBJ2-2|NA|TRBV7-6
CASSSSGTGHTGELFF
>TRBJ2-7|NA|TRBV29-1
CSVSPTVTNEQYF
>TRBJ1-5|NA|TRBV7-9
CASSFTGNAGNQPQHF
>TRBJ2-7|NA|TRBV9
CASSPWGGRSYEQYF
>TRBJ2-1|NA|TRBV15
CATGVGLSSNEQFF
>TRBJ1-4|NA|TRBV28
CASLAVEKLFF
>TRBJ2-7|NA|TRBV13
CASSLRDRASYEQYF
>TRBJ2-7|NA|TRBV7-9
CASSFVSGGTYEQYF
>TRBJ2-1|NA|TRBV20-1
CSATPTGNYNEQFF
>TRBJ2-7|NA|TRBV4-3
CASSQDRDSYEQYF
>TRBJ2-1|NA|TRBV18
CASSPVEGELYNEQFF
>TRBJ1-2|NA|TRBV4-1
CASSQDDRGYGYTF
>TRBJ2-5|medium-sized|TRBV12-3/TRBV12-4
CASSTRTARDQETQYF